These 17 T cell receptor beta chains share one sample of origin, sequenced in a study of shared clonotypes between healthy human individuals. TCRdb keeps only in-frame clones here, not all; method: immunoSEQ multiplex PCR. The table has 400,000 to 600,000 clones, around 79% seen once. Sequencing was carried out using PBMCs. Every receptor here comes from a woman between 35 and 50 years old in good health. Some clones in this sample may be carry-over from other donors' samples.

The chain employs TRBV2 and TRBJ1-1, with no clear D. CDR3 length: 14 amino acids. Germline CDR1 is SNHLY and CDR2 is FYNNEI. Deletions cut 3 bases from V and 0 bases from J, with 8 bases between. CDR3 residues: CASSEEQMNTEAFF. CDR3 nucleotides: TGTGCCAGCAGTGAGGAACAAATGAACACTGAAGCTTTCTTT.

This chain links TRBV5-1 with TRBJ2-3; a possible D gene is TRBD2 (7 bases). This CDR3 has 13 amino acids. V lost 7 bases, J lost 1 base, and 10 bases lay in between. The V gene's germline CDR1 is SGHRS and CDR2 YFSETQ. CDR3 in amino acids: CASGRGGTDTQYF. DNA of the CDR3: TGCGCCAGCGGGAGGGGGGGCACAGATACGCAGTATTTT.

This chain uses TRBV15 with TRBJ2-1; D might be TRBD2 (6 bases). The CDR3 has 15 amino acids. Germline CDR1 and CDR2: LNHNV and YYDKDF (reference sequence). The V end was cut by 5 bases, the J end by 7 bases, with 18 bases between. As DNA, the CDR3 is TGTGCCACCAGCCTCGGAGGAGGGCCCGAGAATGAGCAGTTCTTC. It codes for CATSLGGGPENEQFF.

This clone has only one observation. CDR3 loop: CASSVAPQGVDEKLFF. In DNA, the CDR3 is TGTGCCAGCAGCGTAGCCCCACAGGGGGTGGATGAAAAACTGTTTTTT. The chain recombines TRBV9 with TRBJ1-4; 8 positions match TRBD1. The CDR3 is 16 amino acids. V trimming: 0 bases; J trimming: 6 bases; junction bases outside the gene matches: 7. Germline CDR1 and CDR2: SGDLS and YYNGEE.

This clone was observed once. V and J are TRBV4-2 and TRBJ2-1, with D possibly matching TRBD2 (6 bases). Per the germline V gene, CDR1 is LGHNA and CDR2 is YNFKEQ. The CDR3 extends over 14 amino acids. V lost 3 bases to trimming and J lost 6 bases, with 12 bases between them. The CDR3, as DNA: TGTGCCAGCAGCCAGAGATCGCGGGGCAATGAGCAGTTCTTC. Encoded protein: CASSQRSRGNEQFF.

The CDR3 here is CATSRDPGTNQPQHF. The CDR3 nucleotides are TGTGCCACCAGCAGAGATCCAGGGACAAATCAGCCCCAGCATTTT. The chain uses TRBV15 and TRBJ1-5, with D possibly TRBD1 on 6 matching bases. CDR3 size: 15 residues. The germline CDR1 and CDR2 sequences are LNHNV and YYDKDF (reference sequence). The ends were cut back, 0 bases at V and 4 bases at J, with 10 bases in the middle.

The chain recombines TRBV11-3 with TRBJ2-2; D unclear. CDR1 SGHNT and CDR2 YENEEA come from the germline V gene. This CDR3 is built from 14 residues. Trimming pared 5 bases from V and 4 bases from J, leaving 11 bases between. The CDR3 sequence is CASSKARSTGELFF. The DNA of the CDR3 is TGTGCCAGCAGCAAAGCCCGGAGCACCGGGGAGCTGTTTTTT.

This clone was seen a few times. V and J are TRBV30 and TRBJ1-1; TRBD1 matches 7 bases. Trimming at V came to 1 base and at J to 1 base, leaving 3 bases not matched to a gene. From germline, CDR1 is GTSNPN and CDR2 SVGIG (reference sequence). The length of the CDR3 is 14 residues. The CDR3 DNA follows: TGTGCCTGGAGTGCCGACAGGGAGAACACTGAAGCTTTCTTT. Residues: CAWSADRENTEAFF.

The chain combines TRBV7-2 with TRBJ1-5; D unresolved. Per the germline V gene, CDR1 is SGHTA and CDR2 is FQGNSA. V was clipped by 1 base and J by 1 base, with 8 bases between them. The CDR3 sequence is 15 residues long. The CDR3 DNA reads TGTGCCAGCAGCTTAGTGGGATCCAGCAATCAGCCCCAGCATTTT. Its translation is CASSLVGSSNQPQHF.

This clone was seen just once. V usage is TRBV29-1 and J usage is TRBJ2-7; D unresolved. Deletions cut 5 bases from V and 2 bases from J, with 19 bases between. The V gene's germline CDR1 is SQVTM and CDR2 ANQGSEA. The CDR3 is made up of 15 amino acids. CDR3 loop: CSVPGFRLWAYEQYF. CDR3 nucleotides: TGCAGCGTTCCTGGTTTTCGTTTATGGGCCTACGAGCAGTACTTC.

V gene TRBV9 combines with J gene TRBJ2-7; D is undetermined. V was trimmed by 3 bases and J by 0 bases, leaving 4 bases between them. From germline, CDR1 is SGDLS and CDR2 YYNGEE. The CDR3 runs 12 residues. This chain's CDR3 is CASSAGSYEQYF. The CDR3 DNA is TGTGCCAGCAGCGCTGGCTCCTACGAGCAGTACTTC.

The CDR3 protein is CASSQTGANTGELFF. The DNA for the CDR3 is TGTGCCAGTTCCCAGACAGGGGCGAACACCGGGGAGCTGTTTTTT. The chain has TRBV9 and TRBJ2-2; TRBD1 agrees at 8 bases. Germline CDR1 reads SGDLS; CDR2 reads YYNGEE. The J segment lost 0 bases and the V segment lost 8 bases, leaving 6 bases of the junction unmatched. The CDR3 is 15 amino acids.

The chain is built from TRBV6-6 and TRBJ2-7; D might be TRBD1 (5 bases). Germline CDR1 and CDR2: MNHNY and SVGAGI (reference sequence). This CDR3 is 13 amino acids long. V was shortened by 7 bases and J by 4 bases, with 14 bases between the two germline ends. CDR3 coding DNA: TGTGCCAGCAACCAGGGCAGAAAGTACGAGCAGTACTTC. Amino acids: CASNQGRKYEQYF.

The rearrangement joins TRBV9 to TRBJ2-5; 11 bases align to TRBD1. The CDR3 spans 15 residues. In germline, CDR1 is SGDLS, CDR2 YYNGEE. V lost 3 bases to trimming and J lost 4 bases; unmatched junction nucleotides: 5. CDR3 coding DNA: TGTGCCAGCAGCGCCCGGACAGGGGGCGTAGAGACCCAGTACTTC. Translating it yields CASSARTGGVETQYF.

This clone was recorded a few times. This sequence joins TRBV5-8 and TRBJ1-1, with 8 bases that match TRBD1. V shed 4 bases, J shed 4 bases, and the junction held 3 bases outside the gene matches. This CDR3 is 13 amino acids long. Germline V lookup: CDR1 SGHTS, CDR2 YDEGEE. The CDR3 DNA follows: TGTGCCAGCAGCCCCCAGGGGGCCACTGAAGCTTTCTTT. Translation gives CASSPQGATEAFF.

The chain uses TRBV7-9 and TRBJ2-1; D call uncertain. The CDR3 is made up of 13 amino acids. Trimming removed 2 bases at V and 14 bases at J, with 16 bases between. CDR1 and CDR2 from the germline V gene are SEHNR and FQNEAQ (reference sequence). CDR3 region: CASSLFIDPLEFF. DNA for the CDR3: TGTGCCAGCAGCTTATTCATCGACCCGCTAGAGTTCTTC.

With regard to this clone: With a much larger clone just one base away, this may be a read error. Other nucleotide sequences from this sample produce the same CDR3. This sequence joins TRBV5-8 and TRBJ1-5, with a possible D match to TRBD1 (5 bases). CDR3 size: 14 residues. Germline V gene data show CDR1 as SGHTS and CDR2 as YDEGEE. DNA of the CDR3: TGTGCCAGCAGCTTCAGGGAGGGGTATCAGCCCCAGCATTTC. Translating it yields CASSFREGYQPQHF.